Each of the 8 T cell receptor beta chains below was sequenced from the same sample in a study of shared clonotypes between healthy human individuals. Some clones are missing from TCRdb's copy, which holds only in-frame ones; the method was immunoSEQ multiplex PCR. The sample holds under 600,000 clones, about 96% seen once. The specimen was naive CD4+ T cells sorted from blood. Subset denoted: CD45RA+ positively selected. All receptors derive from a woman aged 30 to 39 in good health.

V is TRBV5-4 and J is TRBJ2-1; D possibly corresponds to TRBD2 (5 bases). CDR3 length equals 16 residues. Looked up from germline, CDR1 is SGHNT and CDR2 is YYREEE (reference sequence). Trimming cost V 0 bases and J 3 bases, with 13 bases left between them. The CDR3 coding sequence is TGTGCCAGCAGCTTGGTGCCGGAGGCCCACTACAATGAGCAGTTCTTC. Its protein product is CASSLVPEAHYNEQFF.

The chain employs TRBV27 and TRBJ2-1; 9 bases are shared with TRBD1. The trim removed 0 bases at V and 13 bases at J, leaving 7 bases unmatched. The CDR3 is 14 amino acids. Per the germline V gene, CDR1 is MNHEY and CDR2 is SMNVEV (reference sequence). The chain's CDR3 is CASSLSTPGQGQFF. CDR3 bases: TGTGCCAGCAGTTTATCGACTCCGGGACAGGGACAGTTCTTC.

V is TRBV19 and J is TRBJ2-7, with D perhaps assigned TRBD1 or TRBD2 (5 bases each). This CDR3 contains 14 residues. The germline gives CDR1 LNHDA, CDR2 SQIVND (reference sequence). V lost 4 bases and J 2 bases, leaving 12 bases between the germline ends. This chain's CDR3 is CASSTDRGAYEQYF. DNA of the CDR3: TGTGCCAGTAGTACGGACCGGGGCGCCTACGAGCAGTACTTC.

The chain couples TRBV25-1 to TRBJ1-3; D is undetermined. From germline, CDR1 is MGHDK and CDR2 SYGVNS. Trimming took 6 bases from V and 2 from J, leaving 11 bases between them. CDR3 size: 14 residues. The CDR3 sequence is CASSSSGAGNTIYF. In nucleotides, the CDR3 is TGTGCCAGCAGCTCAAGCGGGGCTGGAAACACCATATATTTT.

V and J are TRBV28 and TRBJ1-3; 10 bases are a match to TRBD1. V shed 6 bases and J 3 bases; nucleotides not matched to a gene: 17. The germline V gene has CDR1 MDHEN and CDR2 SYDVKM. The CDR3 extends over 19 amino acids. The CDR3 DNA is TGTGCCAGCAGGCTCAGGGGGACAGGGGCCTTTCAGCATGGAAACACCATATATTTT. Its protein is CASRLRGTGAFQHGNTIYF.

This clone came up once. The chain joins TRBV28 to TRBJ2-3; D is perhaps TRBD1 (7 bases). V lost 2 bases and J 8 bases, leaving 8 bases between the germline ends. The CDR3 spans 12 residues. Germline assignment: CDR1 MDHEN and CDR2 SYDVKM. The chain's CDR3 is CASSLQGGTQYF. For the CDR3, the DNA is TGTGCCAGCAGTTTACAGGGGGGTACGCAGTATTTT.

V usage is TRBV25-1 and J usage is TRBJ1-2; D not resolved. The CDR3 covers 15 residues. Trimming removed 7 bases at V and 4 bases at J, with 19 bases between. Germline V lookup: CDR1 MGHDK, CDR2 SYGVNS. The CDR3 protein is CASTWDSSGIYGYTF. CDR3 bases: TGTGCCAGCACCTGGGATTCATCGGGAATCTATGGCTACACCTTC.

This chain connects TRBV6-6 to TRBJ2-3; D may be TRBD1 or TRBD2 (5 bases each). The CDR3 covers 16 residues. Germline CDR1 reads MNHNY; CDR2 reads SVGAGI (reference sequence). Deletions cut 6 bases from V and 2 bases from J, with 18 bases between. The DNA of the CDR3 is TGTGCCAGCAGGGACCCCTCGGGGCTAGCCACAGATACGCAGTATTTT. As protein: CASRDPSGLATDTQYF.